The entry that follows covers one T cell receptor beta chain sequence. The antigen is not known. Produced via immunoSEQ multiplex PCR; TCRdb's table is partial and in-frame only. This repertoire shows tens of thousands of clones, about 87% found once; its top ten account for over 45%. This specimen belongs to a study of lymphopenia after photon versus proton radiotherapy. Study results and caveats: Larger post-nadir TCR diversity loss correlated inversely with survival in deceased patients. Oligoclonal CD8+ Temra expansion after nadir drove photon patients' diversity drop. Relative stability marked proton patients; photon patients lost diversity and naive cells. Better survival with proton therapy was suggested as possible, not demonstrated.

Germline V gives CDR1 SNHLY, CDR2 FYNNEI. CDR3 length equals 14 residues. Deletions cut 6 bases from V and 8 bases from J, with 19 bases between. This sequence was found in a woman aged 55-70 years with cholangiocarcinoma. Some clones in this sample may be carry-over from other donors' samples. The sample here was peripheral blood, taken from a patient treated with proton-based radiotherapy. The V call is TRBV2, the J call TRBJ1-2, with D unresolved. CDR3 residues: CASRERIGKIGYTF. Written as DNA, the CDR3 is TGTGCCAGCAGGGAACGGATCGGGAAGATCGGCTACACCTTC.